This T cell receptor beta chain was identified during a study of immune evolution from preneoplasia to lung adenocarcinoma. V shed 1 base and J shed 6 bases, with 11 bases lying between them. CDR3 length: 14 residues. CDR1 is SGHRS and CDR2 is YFSETQ in the germline V gene. The protocol was immunoSEQ multiplex PCR, while the TCRdb copy is restricted to in-frame clones and leaves out a portion. The sample consists of around 6,000 clones, around 70% of them appearing once. Sequencing input: FFPE lung adenocarcinoma in situ tissue. The source is a donor older than 65 with lung adenocarcinoma. The rearrangement links TRBV5-1 to TRBJ1-5; tentatively, D is TRBD1 (5 bases). In nucleotides, the CDR3 is TGCGCCAGCAGCTTGACAGGAGACGGTCAGCCCCAGCATTTT. Encoded protein: CASSLTGDGQPQHF.